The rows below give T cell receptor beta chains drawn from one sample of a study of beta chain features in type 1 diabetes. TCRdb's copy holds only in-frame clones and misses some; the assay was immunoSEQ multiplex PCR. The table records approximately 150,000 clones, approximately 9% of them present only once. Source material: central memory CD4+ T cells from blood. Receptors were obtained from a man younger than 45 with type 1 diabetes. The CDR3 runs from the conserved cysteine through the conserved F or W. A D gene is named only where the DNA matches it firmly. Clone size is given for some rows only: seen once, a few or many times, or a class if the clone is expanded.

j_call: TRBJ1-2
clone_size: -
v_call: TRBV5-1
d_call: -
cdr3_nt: TGCGCCAGCAGCCCGGGGACGGGAGAGAGTGGCTACACCTTC
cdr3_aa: CASSPGTGESGYTF

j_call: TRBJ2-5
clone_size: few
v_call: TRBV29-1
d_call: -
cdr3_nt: TGCAGCGTTGAAAGACAGATTCAAGAGACCCAGTACTTC
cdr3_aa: CSVERQIQETQYF

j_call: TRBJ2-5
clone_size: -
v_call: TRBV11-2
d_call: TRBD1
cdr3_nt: TGTGCCAGCAGCTTAAGCCACTACAGGGGAGAGACCCAGTACTTC
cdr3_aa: CASSLSHYRGETQYF

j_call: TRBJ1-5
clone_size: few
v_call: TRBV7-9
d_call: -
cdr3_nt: TGTGCCAGCAGCTTGGACAACTATCAGCCCCAGCATTTT
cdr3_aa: CASSLDNYQPQHF

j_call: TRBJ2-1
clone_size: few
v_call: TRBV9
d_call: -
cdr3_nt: TGTGCCAGCAGCGTAGTTGAGGGGGGGCTGCAGTTCTTC
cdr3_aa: CASSVVEGGLQFF

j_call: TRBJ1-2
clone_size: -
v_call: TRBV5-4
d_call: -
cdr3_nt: TGTGCCAGCCCGCGGGGGGGGTTTTTGAGCTACACCTTC
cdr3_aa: CASPRGGFLSYTF

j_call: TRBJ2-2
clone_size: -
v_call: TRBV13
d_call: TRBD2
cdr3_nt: TGTGCCAGCAGCTCCTTAGCGGGGAAAGACACCGGGGAGCTGTTTTTT
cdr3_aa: CASSSLAGKDTGELFF

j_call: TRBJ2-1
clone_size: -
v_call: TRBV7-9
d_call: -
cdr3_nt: TGTGCCAGCAGCCTACTAAGCGGGCCCTACAATGAGCAGTTCTTC
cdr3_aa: CASSLLSGPYNEQFF

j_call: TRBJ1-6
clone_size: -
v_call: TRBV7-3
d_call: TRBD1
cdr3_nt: TGTGCCAGCAGCTCGAACGCCGGGACAGGGGGCACACCCCTCCACTTT
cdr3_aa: CASSSNAGTGGTPLHF

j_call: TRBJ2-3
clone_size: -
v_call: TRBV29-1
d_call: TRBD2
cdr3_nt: TGCAGCGTTTCTCTAGCGGGGACGCAGTATTTT
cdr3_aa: CSVSLAGTQYF

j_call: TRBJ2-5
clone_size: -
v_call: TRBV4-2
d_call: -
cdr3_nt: TGTGCCAGCAGCCGGGACTTGAGTCAAGAGACCCAGTACTTC
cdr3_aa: CASSRDLSQETQYF

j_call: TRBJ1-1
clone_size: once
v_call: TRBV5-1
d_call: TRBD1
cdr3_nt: TGCGCCAGCAGCGCCTCGACAGGGCTCACTGAAGCTTTCTTT
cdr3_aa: CASSASTGLTEAFF

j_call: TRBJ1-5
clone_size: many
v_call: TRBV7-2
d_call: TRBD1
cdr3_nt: TGTGCCAGCAGCAGAGACGGACAGGGAAATCAGCCCCAGCATTTT
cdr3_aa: CASSRDGQGNQPQHF

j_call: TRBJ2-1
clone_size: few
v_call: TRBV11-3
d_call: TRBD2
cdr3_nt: TGTGCCAGCAGCTTAGTTGGTAGCGGGGGGAGGGATGAGCAGTTCTTC
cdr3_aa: CASSLVGSGGRDEQFF

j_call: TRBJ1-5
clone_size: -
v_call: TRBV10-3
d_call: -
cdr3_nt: TGTGCCATCAGTGCGGGGAATGGCAATCAGCCCCAGCATTTT
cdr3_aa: CAISAGNGNQPQHF

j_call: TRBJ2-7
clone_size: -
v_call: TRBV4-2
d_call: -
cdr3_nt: TGTGCCAGCAGCCGGACTCCTACCCACGAGCAGTACTTC
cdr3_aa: CASSRTPTHEQYF

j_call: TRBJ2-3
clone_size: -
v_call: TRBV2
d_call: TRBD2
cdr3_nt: TGTGCCAGCAGTCGGGGACTAGGGGGCACAGATACGCAGTATTTT
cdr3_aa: CASSRGLGGTDTQYF

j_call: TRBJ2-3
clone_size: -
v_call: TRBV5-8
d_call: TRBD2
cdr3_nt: TGTGCCAGCAGCCCCGGACTAGCGGGGGGGACAGATACGCAGTATTTT
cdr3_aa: CASSPGLAGGTDTQYF

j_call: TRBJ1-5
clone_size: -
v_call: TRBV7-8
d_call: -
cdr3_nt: TGTGCCAGCAGCCGGATGGGCTTCGAAAATCAGCCCCAGCATTTT
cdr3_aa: CASSRMGFENQPQHF

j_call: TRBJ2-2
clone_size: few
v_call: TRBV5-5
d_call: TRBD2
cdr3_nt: TGTGCCAGCAGCTCTCTAGCGGGGGGGCGGTCCGGGGAGCTGTTTTTT
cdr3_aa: CASSSLAGGRSGELFF

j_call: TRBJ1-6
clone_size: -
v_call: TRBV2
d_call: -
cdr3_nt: TGTGCCAGCAGCGTAAGACAGGTTGGGGGTTCACCCCTCCACTTT
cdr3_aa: CASSVRQVGGSPLHF

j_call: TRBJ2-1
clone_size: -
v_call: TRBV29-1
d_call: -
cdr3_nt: TGCAGCGGATCCGGGTCTTCAAATGAGCAGTTCTTC
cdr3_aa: CSGSGSSNEQFF

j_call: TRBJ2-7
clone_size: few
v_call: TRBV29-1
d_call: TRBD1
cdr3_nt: TGCAGCGTTGCGGGCGATGCAGGGGGCTACGAGCAGTACTTC
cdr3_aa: CSVAGDAGGYEQYF

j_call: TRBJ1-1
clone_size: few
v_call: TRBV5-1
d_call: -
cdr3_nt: TGCGCCAGCAGCTTGGGAGGTGGCAGCCAGAACACTGAAGCTTTCTTT
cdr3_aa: CASSLGGGSQNTEAFF

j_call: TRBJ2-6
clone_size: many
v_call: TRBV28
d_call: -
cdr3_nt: TGTGCCAGCAGACGGACAGCTGCTGGGGCCAACGTCCTGACTTTC
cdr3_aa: CASRRTAAGANVLTF

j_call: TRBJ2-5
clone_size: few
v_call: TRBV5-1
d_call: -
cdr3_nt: TGCGCCAGCAGCACCGGACTGGTTCAAGAGACCCAGTACTTC
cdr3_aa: CASSTGLVQETQYF

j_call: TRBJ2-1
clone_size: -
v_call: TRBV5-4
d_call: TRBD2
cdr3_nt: TGTGCCAGCAGCTCGTGGGCTAGCGGGAGGGATGAGCAGTTCTTC
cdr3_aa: CASSSWASGRDEQFF

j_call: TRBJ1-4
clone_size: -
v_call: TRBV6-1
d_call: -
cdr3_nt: TGTGCCAGCGGTCGGTATGAAAAACTGTTTTTT
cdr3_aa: CASGRYEKLFF